A selection of T cell receptor beta chains follows, all from one sample in a study of cytomegalovirus exposure and HLA in healthy donors. The repertoire was sequenced with immunoSEQ multiplex PCR; TCRdb's copy has only in-frame clones and lacks some. The listing records 30,000 to 35,000 clones. The sample was PBMCs. Source of these receptors: a woman aged 40 to 50 in good health and CMV-seropositive. CDR3s include the opening cysteine and the closing phenylalanine or tryptophan. The D gene is left open where the match is weak.

TRBJ1-3	TRBV4-1	15	.	CASSQVPGTGNTIYF	TGCGCCAGCAGCCAAGTGCCGGGAACAGGAAACACCATATATTTT
TRBJ1-3	TRBV30	12	.	CAWISGGVTIYF	TGTGCCTGGATATCGGGGGGGGTCACCATATATTTT
TRBJ2-1	TRBV25-1	16	.	CASSGSYESSYNEQFF	TGTGCCAGCAGTGGGTCGTACGAGAGCTCCTACAATGAGCAGTTCTTC
TRBJ2-3	TRBV6-5	14	.	CASSPAPGVDTQYF	TGTGCCAGCAGCCCGGCTCCAGGGGTAGATACGCAGTATTTT
TRBJ1-2	TRBV7-2	12	TRBD1	CASSITGGGYTF	TGTGCCAGCAGCATAACAGGGGGCGGCTACACCTTC
TRBJ1-5	TRBV19	13	TRBD1	CASNRDRRQPQHF	TGTGCCAGTAATCGGGACAGGCGACAGCCCCAGCATTTT
TRBJ2-2	TRBV25-1	15	.	CASSDGAGDTGELFF	TGTGCCAGCAGTGATGGGGCAGGGGACACCGGGGAGCTGTTTTTT
TRBJ2-2	TRBV5-6	15	.	CASSLDPGVTGELFF	TGTGCCAGCAGCTTGGATCCCGGGGTTACCGGGGAGCTGTTTTTT
TRBJ1-2	TRBV4-3	13	TRBD1	CASSPQGVTGYTF	TGCGCCAGCAGCCCACAGGGGGTCACGGGATACACCTTC
TRBJ2-1	TRBV10-2	14	TRBD2	CASRTSGPYNEQFF	TGCGCCAGTAGGACTAGCGGGCCGTACAATGAGCAGTTCTTC
TRBJ2-7	TRBV7-6	14	TRBD1	CASSVAGQGYEQYF	TGTGCCAGCAGCGTAGCGGGACAGGGGTACGAGCAGTACTTC
TRBJ1-1	TRBV30	13	TRBD1	CAWSLNDRAEAFF	TGTGCCTGGAGTCTCAACGACAGGGCTGAAGCTTTCTTT
TRBJ2-1	TRBV4-1	17	TRBD1	CASSPPRDRGTYNEQFF	TGCGCCAGCAGCCCACCGAGGGACAGGGGGACCTACAATGAGCAGTTCTTC
TRBJ2-7	TRBV4-2	21	TRBD2	CASSQVYRLKAKSGGSYEQYF	TGTGCCAGCAGCCAAGTTTACCGTCTAAAAGCTAAGTCGGGGGGTTCCTACGAGCAGTACTTC
TRBJ2-1	TRBV25-1	16	TRBD2	CASSDWSGVGSGEQFF	TGTGCCAGCAGTGACTGGAGCGGGGTGGGGTCGGGTGAGCAGTTCTTC
TRBJ2-3	TRBV4-1	16	.	CASSQVMTRGPDTQYF	TGCGCCAGCAGCCAAGTGATGACTAGGGGCCCAGATACGCAGTATTTT
TRBJ1-3	TRBV19	19	TRBD1	CASSSSARGNSVRGNTIYF	TGTGCCAGTAGTTCTTCGGCCAGGGGGAATTCGGTGCGTGGAAACACCATATATTTT
TRBJ1-2	TRBV15	15	.	CATSLGATGSYGYTF	TGTGCCACCAGCTTGGGGGCAACCGGGTCCTATGGCTACACCTTC
TRBJ2-1	TRBV4-1	16	TRBD1	CASSQVRDSGYNEQFF	TGCGCCAGCAGCCAGGTCCGGGACAGCGGCTACAATGAGCAGTTCTTC
TRBJ2-1	TRBV7-3	16	TRBD2	CASSLMAGGRNNEQFF	TGTGCCAGCAGCTTAATGGCGGGAGGGAGGAACAATGAGCAGTTCTTC
TRBJ2-3	TRBV9	12	.	CASSVDADTQYF	TGTGCCAGCAGCGTAGACGCGGATACGCAGTATTTT
TRBJ1-4	TRBV18	11	.	CASSPREKLFF	TGTGCCAGCTCACCGAGGGAAAAACTGTTTTTT
TRBJ2-5	TRBV30	13	.	CAWSYTSQETQYF	TGTGCCTGGAGTTATACAAGCCAAGAGACCCAGTACTTC
TRBJ2-6	TRBV4-1	15	.	CASSQEGAGANVLTF	TGCGCCAGCAGCCAAGAAGGGGCTGGGGCCAACGTCCTGACTTTC
TRBJ1-5	TRBV15	16	TRBD1	CATSRERGQGGKAQHF	TGTGCCACCAGCAGAGAGAGAGGACAGGGCGGAAAGGCCCAGCATTTT
TRBJ2-7	TRBV19	13	TRBD1	CASSIARGHEQYF	TGTGCCAGTAGTATAGCCAGGGGGCACGAGCAGTACTTC